These T cell receptor beta chains were read from a single sample in a study of blood T cell repertoires in COVID-19. Profiling relied on immunoSEQ multiplex PCR, and the TCRdb table lists in-frame clones only, not all of them. Seen here are roughly 100,000 clones, 65% to 75% observed once, and the top ten hold around 0.92%. The specimen was peripheral blood. The receptor set was obtained from a human donor with acute or convalescent COVID-19. The donor label of this sample is uncertain. Both conserved end residues are part of each CDR3. A D gene is named only where the DNA matches it firmly. Clone size appears in some rows only: once, few, many, or a class for an expanded clone.

CDR3 DNA: TGTGCCACCAGTGACGGGTATGGCTACACCTTC; CDR3 protein: CATSDGYGYTF; V gene: TRBV24-1; D gene: NA; clone size: few; J gene: TRBJ1-2
CDR3 DNA: TGCAGCGTTGTACCTGCAGGTTCTAGCACAGATACGCAGTATTTT; CDR3 protein: CSVVPAGSSTDTQYF; V gene: TRBV29-1; D gene: NA; clone size: NA; J gene: TRBJ2-3
CDR3 DNA: TGTGCCAGCAGAGAAACCGGGACAGCGAACACTGAAGCTTTCTTT; CDR3 protein: CASRETGTANTEAFF; V gene: TRBV2; D gene: TRBD1; clone size: NA; J gene: TRBJ1-1
CDR3 DNA: TGTGCCAGCAGTGAAACAGCAGACACCGGGGAGCTGTTTTTT; CDR3 protein: CASSETADTGELFF; V gene: TRBV6-4; D gene: NA; clone size: NA; J gene: TRBJ2-2
CDR3 DNA: TGTGCCAGCAGTTTATTTGGCAGGGGGAACACTGAAGCTTTCTTT; CDR3 protein: CASSLFGRGNTEAFF; V gene: TRBV27; D gene: NA; clone size: NA; J gene: TRBJ1-1
CDR3 DNA: TGTGCCAGCAGCTTAGTGGGGCAGGGGAATGAAAAACTGTTTTTT; CDR3 protein: CASSLVGQGNEKLFF; V gene: TRBV7-2; D gene: NA; clone size: NA; J gene: TRBJ1-4
CDR3 DNA: TGTTGCGTTGTGCAGGGCATGAACACTGAAGCTTTCTTT; CDR3 protein: CCVVQGMNTEAFF; V gene: TRBV28; D gene: NA; clone size: few; J gene: TRBJ1-1
CDR3 DNA: TGTGCCAGCAGTTACGAACAGGGCTTACGGTCACCCCTCCACTTT; CDR3 protein: CASSYEQGLRSPLHF; V gene: TRBV6-6; D gene: NA; clone size: NA; J gene: TRBJ1-6
CDR3 DNA: TGTGCCAGCAGCTTAGTCAGGGGCTATAATTCACCCCTCCACTTT; CDR3 protein: CASSLVRGYNSPLHF; V gene: TRBV11-2; D gene: NA; clone size: NA; J gene: TRBJ1-6
CDR3 DNA: TGTGCCAGCAGTGTATCCAGGGCAGGGCCTTATCAGCCCCAGCATTTT; CDR3 protein: CASSVSRAGPYQPQHF; V gene: TRBV6-1; D gene: NA; clone size: NA; J gene: TRBJ1-5
CDR3 DNA: TGTGCCAGCAGCTCGACAGCCTTCCAAGAGACCCAGTACTTC; CDR3 protein: CASSSTAFQETQYF; V gene: TRBV7-9; D gene: NA; clone size: few; J gene: TRBJ2-5
CDR3 DNA: TGTGCCAGCAGTGATGGGACTAGCGGTAGATTTCAAGAGACCCAGTACTTC; CDR3 protein: CASSDGTSGRFQETQYF; V gene: TRBV2; D gene: TRBD2; clone size: many; J gene: TRBJ2-5
CDR3 DNA: TGTGCCAGCTCACCACCCTCTGGGCACTATGGCTACACCTTC; CDR3 protein: CASSPPSGHYGYTF; V gene: TRBV18; D gene: NA; clone size: NA; J gene: TRBJ1-2
CDR3 DNA: TGCAGCGTTACTCCCGGCGGGACTGGGAGCACCTACGAGCAGTACTTC; CDR3 protein: CSVTPGGTGSTYEQYF; V gene: TRBV29-1; D gene: NA; clone size: NA; J gene: TRBJ2-7
CDR3 DNA: TGTGCCAGCAGCCAAGAGGGAGGGAATCAGCCCCAGCATTTT; CDR3 protein: CASSQEGGNQPQHF; V gene: TRBV4-2; D gene: NA; clone size: NA; J gene: TRBJ1-5
CDR3 DNA: TGTGCCTGGAGTGCCGCAAGGGGACAGGGGGCCTACAATGAGCAGTTCTTC; CDR3 protein: CAWSAARGQGAYNEQFF; V gene: TRBV30; D gene: TRBD1; clone size: NA; J gene: TRBJ2-1
CDR3 DNA: TGTGCCAGCAGCGCCCGGACAGGGGGCATTCAGCCCCAGCATTTT; CDR3 protein: CASSARTGGIQPQHF; V gene: TRBV7-8; D gene: TRBD1; clone size: NA; J gene: TRBJ1-5
CDR3 DNA: TGTGCCACCAGGGAGACAGGGGCGAAGAACACTGAAGCTTTCTTT; CDR3 protein: CATRETGAKNTEAFF; V gene: TRBV24-1; D gene: TRBD1; clone size: once; J gene: TRBJ1-1
CDR3 DNA: TGTGCCAGCAGTTTAGGGGGGGCGCTTGGGAACTATGGCTACACCTTC; CDR3 protein: CASSLGGALGNYGYTF; V gene: TRBV28; D gene: NA; clone size: NA; J gene: TRBJ1-2
CDR3 DNA: TGTGCCAGCAGCTCAAATATGCGGGGGGCTCCTAACTATGGCTACACCTTC; CDR3 protein: CASSSNMRGAPNYGYTF; V gene: TRBV7-9; D gene: NA; clone size: few; J gene: TRBJ1-2
CDR3 DNA: TGTGCCTGGAGTACAGGGACAGCCGTCGGGTACGAGCAGTACTTC; CDR3 protein: CAWSTGTAVGYEQYF; V gene: TRBV30; D gene: TRBD1; clone size: many; J gene: TRBJ2-7
CDR3 DNA: TGTGCCAGCTCACCACTACCAGGCCTGAACACCATATATTTT; CDR3 protein: CASSPLPGLNTIYF; V gene: TRBV18; D gene: NA; clone size: NA; J gene: TRBJ1-3
CDR3 DNA: TGTGCCAGCAGCTTGTTCTCCTCCAGGACTACCGGGGAGCTGTTTTTT; CDR3 protein: CASSLFSSRTTGELFF; V gene: TRBV5-5; D gene: NA; clone size: NA; J gene: TRBJ2-2
CDR3 DNA: TGTGCCAGCAGCTTAGGGGGACAGGGGGCTCAACTGGGCGGCTACACCTTC; CDR3 protein: CASSLGGQGAQLGGYTF; V gene: TRBV13; D gene: TRBD1; clone size: many; J gene: TRBJ1-2
CDR3 DNA: TGCAGCGTTGAATATGATTTATCGGGGTTCTACACCTTC; CDR3 protein: CSVEYDLSGFYTF; V gene: TRBV29-1; D gene: NA; clone size: NA; J gene: TRBJ1-2
CDR3 DNA: TGTGCCAGCAGCGCCAGGGGGCCTGGGGCCAACGTCCTGACTTTC; CDR3 protein: CASSARGPGANVLTF; V gene: TRBV9; D gene: TRBD1; clone size: NA; J gene: TRBJ2-6
CDR3 DNA: TGCGCCAGCAGCTCCGGGACACTTAGAGGGGACAATGAGCAGTTCTTC; CDR3 protein: CASSSGTLRGDNEQFF; V gene: TRBV5-1; D gene: NA; clone size: few; J gene: TRBJ2-1
CDR3 DNA: TGTGCCAGCTCCACGGGGTACACCGGGGAGCTGTTTTTT; CDR3 protein: CASSTGYTGELFF; V gene: TRBV18; D gene: NA; clone size: NA; J gene: TRBJ2-2
CDR3 DNA: TGTGCCAGCAGCTTAAGGGGATACTATGGCTACACCTTC; CDR3 protein: CASSLRGYYGYTF; V gene: TRBV7-8; D gene: NA; clone size: NA; J gene: TRBJ1-2
CDR3 DNA: TGTGCCAGCAGTTTAAGTGGGGGGTTCGGTCAGCCCCAGCATTTT; CDR3 protein: CASSLSGGFGQPQHF; V gene: TRBV28; D gene: NA; clone size: NA; J gene: TRBJ1-5
CDR3 DNA: TGTGCCAGCAGCCAGATGACAGGGGGCTTTGAAAAACTGTTTTTT; CDR3 protein: CASSQMTGGFEKLFF; V gene: TRBV3-1/TRBV3-2; D gene: TRBD1; clone size: NA; J gene: TRBJ1-4
CDR3 DNA: TGTGCCAGCAGCCCGCATGACAGTCGCCCCTTTGGAGTGTTTTTT; CDR3 protein: CASSPHDSRPFGVFF; V gene: TRBV28; D gene: NA; clone size: once; J gene: TRBJ1-4
CDR3 DNA: TGTGCCAGCAGTTTTCCCCGAGGGGGTAAGAGCACTGAAGCTTTCTTT; CDR3 protein: CASSFPRGGKSTEAFF; V gene: TRBV28; D gene: NA; clone size: NA; J gene: TRBJ1-1
CDR3 DNA: TGTGCCAGCAGCGTTACTAGCAAAGAGACCCAGTACTTC; CDR3 protein: CASSVTSKETQYF; V gene: TRBV6-5; D gene: NA; clone size: once; J gene: TRBJ2-5
CDR3 DNA: TGCGCCAGCAGCCACGAACCGGTCTCTGGAAACACCATATATTTT; CDR3 protein: CASSHEPVSGNTIYF; V gene: TRBV5-1; D gene: NA; clone size: NA; J gene: TRBJ1-3
CDR3 DNA: TGTGCCAGCAGTTTAGGTCAGGGGATAAATCAGCCCCAGCATTTT; CDR3 protein: CASSLGQGINQPQHF; V gene: TRBV28; D gene: NA; clone size: NA; J gene: TRBJ1-5
CDR3 DNA: TGTGCCAGCAGCTTCGGGGGGTACACAGATACGCAGTATTTT; CDR3 protein: CASSFGGYTDTQYF; V gene: TRBV7-2; D gene: TRBD2; clone size: NA; J gene: TRBJ2-3
CDR3 DNA: TGTGCCAGCAGTCGGGGGCTTGATGAAAAACTGTTTTTT; CDR3 protein: CASSRGLDEKLFF; V gene: TRBV6-6; D gene: NA; clone size: NA; J gene: TRBJ1-4
CDR3 DNA: TGTGCCAGCAGCTTAGAGAGGACATCGGAGCTGTTTTTT; CDR3 protein: CASSLERTSELFF; V gene: TRBV7-9; D gene: NA; clone size: NA; J gene: TRBJ2-2
CDR3 DNA: TGTGCCAGCAGCGAGCGGGGGGGCATCACCGGGGAGCTGTTTTTT; CDR3 protein: CASSERGGITGELFF; V gene: TRBV7-8; D gene: TRBD2; clone size: NA; J gene: TRBJ2-2
CDR3 DNA: TGCAGTGCTAGTGTTCAGGGAGGCCATGAGCAGTTCTTC; CDR3 protein: CSASVQGGHEQFF; V gene: TRBV20-1; D gene: NA; clone size: NA; J gene: TRBJ2-1